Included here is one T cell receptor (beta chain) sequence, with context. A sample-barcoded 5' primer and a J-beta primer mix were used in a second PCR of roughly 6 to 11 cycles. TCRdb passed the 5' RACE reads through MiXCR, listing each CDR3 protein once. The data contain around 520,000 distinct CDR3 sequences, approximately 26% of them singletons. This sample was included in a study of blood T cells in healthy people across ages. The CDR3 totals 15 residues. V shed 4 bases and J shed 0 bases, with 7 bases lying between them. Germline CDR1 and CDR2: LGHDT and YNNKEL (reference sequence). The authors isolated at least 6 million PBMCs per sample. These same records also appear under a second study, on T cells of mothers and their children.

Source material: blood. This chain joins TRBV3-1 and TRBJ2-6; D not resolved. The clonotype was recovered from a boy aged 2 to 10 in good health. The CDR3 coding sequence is TGTGCCAGCAGCCCGGGCTACTCTGGGGCCAACGTCCTGACTTTC. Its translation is CASSPGYSGANVLTF.